This is a list of T cell receptor beta chains from one sample in a study of blood T cell repertoires in COVID-19. The data were produced by immunoSEQ multiplex PCR, yet TCRdb's version contains in-frame clones alone and is incomplete. The table shows tens of thousands of clones, with approximately 76% occurring only once. Sequenced sample: peripheral blood. Receptors originate from a man between 65 and 85 years old with acute or convalescent COVID-19. The CDR3 runs from the conserved cysteine through the conserved F or W.

J	V	CDR3
TRBJ2-7	TRBV28	CASSLSSGRVHEQYF
TRBJ2-1	TRBV20-1	CSASDRGTRMGDEQFF
TRBJ1-5	TRBV28	CASSRIGGPNSNQPQHF
TRBJ1-5	TRBV5-6	CASSYWTGASLQPQHF
TRBJ2-5	TRBV7-2	CASSPTLAAKTQYF
TRBJ2-2	TRBV7-9	CASSPLPGTGELFF
TRBJ2-1	TRBV18	CASSRGLAGGPGNEQFF
TRBJ1-4	TRBV28	CASNILQGENEKLFF
TRBJ2-3	TRBV24-1	CATSDFSGGNTDTQYF
TRBJ1-2	TRBV27	CASSDGDRNYGYTF
TRBJ2-7	TRBV7-9	CASSFDNSYEQYF
TRBJ2-1	TRBV29-1	CSVRGWGQSSYNEQFF
TRBJ2-5	TRBV5-4	CASSPRGGNGETQYF
TRBJ2-3	TRBV5-1	CASSLGTALFTDTQYF
TRBJ1-5	TRBV19	CASSLEDSNQPQHF
TRBJ2-3	TRBV12-3/TRBV12-4	CASSRRSSDTQYF